These 17 T cell receptor beta chains originate from one sample sequenced in a study of OX40 agonist ivuxolimab in advanced cancers. TCRdb keeps only in-frame clones here, not all; method: immunoSEQ multiplex PCR. The sample holds more than 65,000 clones, 88% seen once. This specimen consisted of CD4+ or CD8+ T cells sorted from blood, obtained in a trial of the OX40 agonist ivuxolimab. Receptors originate from an adult with an advanced solid tumor such as melanoma, head and neck, liver or kidney cancer.

The gene calls are TRBV7-3 and TRBJ2-3; a possible D gene is TRBD1 (5 bases). Trimming took off 4 bases at V and 3 bases at J, with 8 bases between the two ends. Germline V CDR1 and CDR2: SGHTA, FQGTGA. This CDR3 is built from 13 residues. CDR3 in amino acids: CASSYSGTDTQYF. For the CDR3, the DNA is TGTGCCAGCAGCTACTCAGGGACAGATACGCAGTATTTT. Based on the CDR3 plus reference TRBV7-3 and TRBJ2-3, the full variable domain is GAGVSQTPSNKVTEKGKYVELRCDPISGHTALYWYRQSLGQGPEFLIYFQGTGAADDSGLPNDRFFAVRPEGSVSTLKIQRTERGDSAVYLCASSYSGTDTQYFGPGTRLTVL.

The chain has TRBV7-2 and TRBJ2-2; TRBD2 aligns across 8 bases. CDR1 and CDR2 from the germline V gene are SGHTA and FQGNSA. Germline trimming cut 6 bases from V and 6 bases from J; bases unmatched to any gene: 6. The CDR3 is 14 amino acids. The CDR3 loop reads CASSLTSGAGELFF. Here the CDR3 DNA reads TGTGCCAGCAGTCTTACTAGCGGAGCCGGGGAGCTGTTTTTT.

The chain uses TRBV4-3 and TRBJ2-1, with D possibly matching TRBD1 (6 bases). CDR1 is LGHNA, CDR2 YSLEER, per germline. V shed 3 bases and J shed 5 bases, with 17 bases lying between them. CDR3 size: 16 residues. CDR3 protein: CASSHGVGQGNNEQFF. In DNA, the CDR3 is TGCGCCAGCAGCCACGGGGTGGGGCAGGGGAACAATGAGCAGTTCTTC.

The chain combines TRBV18 with TRBJ2-2; 8 bases fit TRBD1. The germline gives CDR1 KGHSH, CDR2 LQKENI. The CDR3 spans 16 residues. V gave up 2 bases and J gave up 5 bases; unmatched junction bases: 7. The CDR3 region is CASSPFRTGKTGELFF. CDR3 sequence (DNA): TGTGCCAGCTCACCATTCCGGACAGGGAAGACCGGGGAGCTGTTTTTT.

This clone was seen only once. The chain employs TRBV5-4 and TRBJ2-5, with D hard to call. Germline V CDR1 and CDR2: SGHNT, YYREEE (reference sequence). This CDR3 comprises 15 residues. The V end was cut by 4 bases, the J end by 4 bases, with 17 bases between. In DNA, the CDR3 is TGTGCCAGCAGCACCCCGTCAGGCCCCGGAGAGACCCAGTACTTC. Translation: CASSTPSGPGETQYF.

Only a few counts were recorded for this clone. V gene TRBV11-1 combines with J gene TRBJ2-1; 8 bases match TRBD1. Losses at the gene ends were 3 bases for V and 9 bases for J; bases not matched to a gene: 1. The CDR3 is 12 residues long. Germline V lookup: CDR1 SGHAT, CDR2 FQDESV (reference sequence). This chain's CDR3 is CASSFDRGEQFF. CDR3 coding DNA: TGTGCCAGCAGCTTTGACAGGGGTGAGCAGTTCTTC.

The chain recombines TRBV10-2 with TRBJ1-1, with D possibly being TRBD1 (6 bases). V gave up 6 bases and J gave up 2 bases, with 10 bases separating them. CDR1 and CDR2 (germline): WSHSY, SAAADI. The CDR3 covers 13 residues. CDR3 DNA: TGCGCCAGCAGCTTGGACAGAAACACTGAAGCTTTCTTT. Amino acid sequence: CASSLDRNTEAFF.

The chain combines TRBV6-1 with TRBJ2-2; D gene ambiguous. In germline, CDR1 is MNHNS, CDR2 SASEGT. The length of the CDR3 is 13 residues. Trimming stripped 5 bases from V and 1 base from J, with 5 bases between. The CDR3 here is CASSRLNTGELFF. The CDR3 nucleotides read TGTGCCAGCAGTAGACTGAACACCGGGGAGCTGTTTTTT.

The chain is built from TRBV5-1 and TRBJ2-1; 11 bases match TRBD2. CDR3 length equals 15 residues. Germline lookup yields CDR1 SGHRS and CDR2 YFSETQ. Unmatched junction bases numbered 2, after V lost 2 bases and J lost 4 bases. CDR3 coding DNA: TGCGCCAGCAGCTTCACTAGCGGGGGTTACAATGAGCAGTTCTTC. Amino acid sequence: CASSFTSGGYNEQFF.

The rearrangement joins TRBV18 to TRBJ2-6, with D tentatively TRBD1 (6 bases). This CDR3 region has 15 residues. The V gene's germline CDR1 is KGHSH and CDR2 LQKENI. V dropped 10 bases and J dropped 3 bases, with 16 bases sitting between them. CDR3 nucleotide sequence: TGTGCCACAAGCAGGGGCGTTGGTGGGGCCAACGTCCTGACTTTC. It translates to CATSRGVGGANVLTF.

The chain carries TRBV4-1 and TRBJ1-3; 9 bases line up with TRBD1. The V and J ends lost 1 base and 4 bases, in that order; junction bases with no gene match: 8. This CDR3 comprises 17 residues. Germline V lookup: CDR1 MGHRA, CDR2 YSYEKL. The CDR3 nucleotides are TGCGCCAGCAGCCAAGTTGGGACAGGGAGGTGGGGAAACACCATATATTTT. Its translation: CASSQVGTGRWGNTIYF.

The genes are TRBV2 and TRBJ2-3; maybe TRBD2 (5 bases). The germline V gene has CDR1 SNHLY and CDR2 FYNNEI. The CDR3 is 13 residues long. V was pared by 8 bases and J by 1 base, with 10 bases between. The CDR3: CASRNGGTDTQYF. The CDR3 DNA sequence: TGTGCCAGCCGTAACGGGGGCACAGATACGCAGTATTTT.

The chain combines TRBV7-9 with TRBJ2-6; D gene uncertain. Trimming took 3 bases from V and 0 from J, leaving 6 bases between them. CDR3 length: 15 amino acids. Germline CDR1 is SEHNR and CDR2 is FQNEAQ (reference sequence). CDR3 in DNA: TGTGCCAGCAGCTTCGACCGCTCTGGGGCCAACGTCCTGACTTTC. Amino acids: CASSFDRSGANVLTF.

This rearrangement joins TRBV25-1 to TRBJ1-3; D unclear. V lost 1 base, J lost 1 base, and 14 bases lay in between. The CDR3 loop spans 17 amino acids. Germline CDR1 reads MGHDK; CDR2 reads SYGVNS. CDR3 sequence (DNA): TGTGCCAGCAGTGAATTTGAGGGATTCTCATCTGGAAACACCATATATTTT. It codes for CASSEFEGFSSGNTIYF.

The CDR3 region is CASSYIQGGYGYTF. CDR3 in DNA: TGTGCCAGCAGTTACATACAGGGAGGTTATGGCTACACCTTC. J is TRBJ1-2 and V is TRBV6-5, with D perhaps matching TRBD1 (6 bases). Per the germline V gene, CDR1 is MNHEY and CDR2 is SVGAGI. V lost 2 bases to trimming and J lost 5 bases, with 12 bases between them. The CDR3 spans 14 residues.

As concerns this clone: In the same sample, other DNA sequences code for this CDR3. The CDR3, as DNA: TGTGCCAGCAGCCCCGGACGGATGAACACTGAAGCTTTCTTT. Its protein product is CASSPGRMNTEAFF. The chain recombines TRBV7-2 with TRBJ1-1; D call uncertain. The CDR3 length is 14 residues. The V and J ends lost 5 bases and 0 bases respectively, with 10 bases between them. Germline-derived CDR1 and CDR2 are SGHTA and FQGNSA.

This rearrangement joins TRBV7-9 to TRBJ1-1; D unclear. V shed 5 bases and J shed 1 base, with 14 bases lying between them. The CDR3 has 15 residues. From germline, CDR1 is SEHNR and CDR2 FQNEAQ (reference sequence). CDR3 protein: CASSHESRWNTEAFF. DNA of the CDR3: TGTGCCAGCAGCCACGAATCAAGGTGGAACACTGAAGCTTTCTTT.